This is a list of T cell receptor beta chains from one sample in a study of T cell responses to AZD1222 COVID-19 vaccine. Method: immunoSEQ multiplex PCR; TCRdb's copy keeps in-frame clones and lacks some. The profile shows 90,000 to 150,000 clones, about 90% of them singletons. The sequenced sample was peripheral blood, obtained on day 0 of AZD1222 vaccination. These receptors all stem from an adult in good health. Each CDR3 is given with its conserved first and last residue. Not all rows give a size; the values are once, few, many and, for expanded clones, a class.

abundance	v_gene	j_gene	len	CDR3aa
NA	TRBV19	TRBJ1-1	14	CALTAPGRPAEAFF
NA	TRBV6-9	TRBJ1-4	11	CASKGKEKLFF
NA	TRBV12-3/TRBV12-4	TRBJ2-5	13	CASSLSGVETQYF
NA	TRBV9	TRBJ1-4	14	CASSVGANNEKLFF
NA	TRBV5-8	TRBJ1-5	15	CASSLGTGWVQPQHF
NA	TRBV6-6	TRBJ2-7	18	CASSPPPRGSQGASEQYF
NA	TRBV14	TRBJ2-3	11	CASSQADTQYF
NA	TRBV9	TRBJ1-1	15	CASSREGQMNTEAFF
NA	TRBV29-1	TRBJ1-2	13	CSVTPELNYGYTF
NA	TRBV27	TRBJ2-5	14	CASSPTRDLETQYF
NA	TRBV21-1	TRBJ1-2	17	CASSKGGKDSANYGYTF
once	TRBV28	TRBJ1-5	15	CASSFSRGFNQPQHF
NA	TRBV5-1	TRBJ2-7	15	CASSLRDLGSREQYF
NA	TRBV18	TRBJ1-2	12	CASSPLPYGYTF
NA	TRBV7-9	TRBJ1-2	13	CASSKTGGSSYTF
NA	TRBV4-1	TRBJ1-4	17	CASSQVNGEGGNEKLFF
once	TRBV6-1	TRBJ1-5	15	CASSEDGGGNQPQHF
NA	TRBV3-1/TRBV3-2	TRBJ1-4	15	CASSQEFDSNEKLFF
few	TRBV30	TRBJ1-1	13	CAWSVEGVTEAFF
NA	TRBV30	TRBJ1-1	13	CAWTTGPNTEAFF
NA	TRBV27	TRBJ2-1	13	CASSSPLRGEQFF
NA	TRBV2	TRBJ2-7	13	CASVGLAGDEQYF
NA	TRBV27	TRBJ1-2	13	CASRANSAYGYTF
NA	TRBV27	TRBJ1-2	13	CASSPRLGYGYTF
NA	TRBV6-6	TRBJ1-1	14	CASSTSGTSFEAFF
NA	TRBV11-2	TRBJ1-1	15	CASSYVPAANTEAFF
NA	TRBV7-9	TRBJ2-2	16	CASSPTGTTNTGELFF
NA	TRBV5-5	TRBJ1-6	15	CASSPRDNRESPLHF
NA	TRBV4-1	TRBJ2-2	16	CASSQGGRSPTGELFF
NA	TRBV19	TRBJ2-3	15	CASSIGGTSTDTQYF
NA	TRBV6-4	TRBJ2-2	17	CASSQLAGGTNTGELFF
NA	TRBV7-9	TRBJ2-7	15	CASSLALGASYEQYF
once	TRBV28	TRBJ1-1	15	CASSFLDNLNTEAFF
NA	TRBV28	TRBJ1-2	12	CASQGADRGYTF
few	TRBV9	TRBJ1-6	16	CASSVGQVPYNSPLHF
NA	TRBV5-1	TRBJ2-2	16	CASKTSGSVNTGELFF